This record looks at one T cell receptor beta chain sequence and its context. Produced via immunoSEQ multiplex PCR; TCRdb's table is partial and in-frame only. The table includes around 15,000 clones, roughly three quarters detected once. In germline, CDR1 is MDHEN, CDR2 SYDVKM. V shed 3 bases and J shed 0 bases, with 13 bases lying between them. The CDR3 has 16 amino acids. This entry belongs to a study of somatic mutations in cytotoxic T cells in rheumatoid arthritis. The source of this sequence is an adult with rheumatoid arthritis. Sequences were obtained from CD8+ T cells sorted from blood. This chain links TRBV28 with TRBJ2-3; a possible D gene is TRBD2 (7 bases). DNA for the CDR3: TGTGCCAGCAGTTTTTCACGGGGGGCTAGCACAGATACGCAGTATTTT. Residues: CASSFSRGASTDTQYF. The complete variable domain, with remaining parts taken from reference TRBV28 and TRBJ2-3, reads DVKVTQSSRYLVKRTGEKVFLECVQDMDHENMFWYRQDPGLGLRLIYFSYDVKMKEKGDIPEGYSVSREKKERFSLILESASTNQTSMYLCASSFSRGASTDTQYFGPGTRLTVL.